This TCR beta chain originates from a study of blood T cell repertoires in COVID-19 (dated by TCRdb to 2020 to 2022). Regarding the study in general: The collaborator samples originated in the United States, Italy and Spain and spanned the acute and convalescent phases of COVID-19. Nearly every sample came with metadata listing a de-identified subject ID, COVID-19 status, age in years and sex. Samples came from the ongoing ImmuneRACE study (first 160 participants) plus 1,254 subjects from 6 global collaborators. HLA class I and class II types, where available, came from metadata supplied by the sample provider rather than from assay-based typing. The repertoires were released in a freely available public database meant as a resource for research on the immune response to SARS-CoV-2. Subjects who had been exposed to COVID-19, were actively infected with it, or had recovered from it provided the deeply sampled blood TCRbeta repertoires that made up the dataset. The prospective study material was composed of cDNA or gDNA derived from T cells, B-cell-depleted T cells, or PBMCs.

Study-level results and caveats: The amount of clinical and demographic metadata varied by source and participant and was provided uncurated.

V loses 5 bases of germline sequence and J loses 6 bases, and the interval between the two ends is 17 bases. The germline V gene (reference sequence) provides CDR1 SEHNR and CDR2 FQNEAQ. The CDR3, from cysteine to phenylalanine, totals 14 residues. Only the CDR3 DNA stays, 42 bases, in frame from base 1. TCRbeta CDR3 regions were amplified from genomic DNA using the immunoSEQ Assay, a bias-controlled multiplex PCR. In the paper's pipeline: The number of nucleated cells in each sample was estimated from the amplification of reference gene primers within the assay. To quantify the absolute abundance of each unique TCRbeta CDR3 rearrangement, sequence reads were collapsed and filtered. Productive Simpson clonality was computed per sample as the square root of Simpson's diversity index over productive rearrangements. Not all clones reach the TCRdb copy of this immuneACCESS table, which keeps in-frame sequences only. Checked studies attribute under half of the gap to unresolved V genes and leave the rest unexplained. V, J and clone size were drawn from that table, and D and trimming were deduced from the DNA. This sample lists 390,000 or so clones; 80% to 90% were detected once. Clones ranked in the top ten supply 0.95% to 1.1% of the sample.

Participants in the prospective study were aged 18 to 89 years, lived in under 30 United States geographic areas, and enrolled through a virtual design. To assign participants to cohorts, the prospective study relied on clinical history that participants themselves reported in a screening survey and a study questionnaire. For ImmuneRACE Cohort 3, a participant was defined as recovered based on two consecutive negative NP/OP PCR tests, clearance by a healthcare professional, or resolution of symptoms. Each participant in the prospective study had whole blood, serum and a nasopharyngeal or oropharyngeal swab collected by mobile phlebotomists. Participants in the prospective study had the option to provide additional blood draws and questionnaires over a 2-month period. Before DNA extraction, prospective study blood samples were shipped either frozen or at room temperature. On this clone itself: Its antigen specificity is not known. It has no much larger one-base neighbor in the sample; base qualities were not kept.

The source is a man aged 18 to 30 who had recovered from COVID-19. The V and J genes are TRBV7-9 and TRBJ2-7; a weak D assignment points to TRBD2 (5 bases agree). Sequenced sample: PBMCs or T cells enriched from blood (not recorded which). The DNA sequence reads TGTGCCAGCAGCGAGGGATTCTTAAGGTCCGAGCAGTACTTC. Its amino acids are CASSEGFLRSEQYF. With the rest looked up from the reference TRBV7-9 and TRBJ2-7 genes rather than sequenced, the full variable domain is DTGVSQNPRHKITKRGQNVTFRCDPISEHNRLYWYRQTLGQGPEFLTYFQNEAQLEKSRLLSDRFSAERPKGSFSTLEIQRTEQGDSAMYLCASSEGFLRSEQYFGPGTRLTVT.